This TCR beta chain was captured by sequencing in a study of blood T cell repertoires in COVID-19. The CDR3 loop spans 13 amino acids. V shed 4 bases and J shed 2 bases, with 6 bases lying between them. CDR1 and CDR2 from the germline V gene are SGHAT and FQNNGV. How the authors handled the data: Estimation of nucleated cell counts relied on the amplification of reference gene primers. Profiling relied on immunoSEQ multiplex PCR, and the TCRdb table lists in-frame clones only, not all of them. V and J calls plus clone size are reproduced from that table; the DNA served to infer D and trimming. The data hold around 72,000 clones, with approximately 91% observed a single time. This clone was seen just once.

The sequence came from a man aged 50 to 59 with acute or convalescent COVID-19. Input material: peripheral blood. The chain uses TRBV11-2 and TRBJ2-1; TRBD2 is a possible D gene (6 bases). CDR3 bases: TGTGCCAGCAGCTCTAGCGCCTACAATGAGCAGTTCTTC. The encoded protein is CASSSSAYNEQFF.